Below are 23 T cell receptor beta chains sequenced from a single sample in a study of blood T cells in healthy people across ages. Using a J-beta primer mix together with a sample-barcoded 5' primer, a second PCR was run for roughly 7 to 11 cycles. TCRdb used MiXCR to reprocess the 5' RACE reads, holding one entry per CDR3 protein. The sample includes 550,000 to 750,000 distinct CDR3 sequences, roughly 21% of them seen just once. The sample taken for sequencing was blood. These receptors came from a man between 65 and 85 years old in good health.

This clonotype was counted only a few times. CDR3 in DNA: TGCAGTGCTAGGCCAGGCCGGGATTGGAATGAGCAGTTCTTC. Encoded protein: CSARPGRDWNEQFF. The J gene is TRBJ2-1, the V gene TRBV20-1; D possibly corresponds to TRBD2 (5 bases). CDR3 length: 14 amino acids. The germline CDR1 and CDR2 sequences are DFQATT and SNEGSKA (reference sequence). V was clipped by 3 bases and J by 7 bases, with 16 bases between them.

This clonotype was detected a few times. The chain joins TRBV7-2 to TRBJ1-2, with TRBD1 identical over 12 bases. The V segment lost 4 bases and the J segment 3 bases; nucleotides outside the gene matches: 3. The CDR3 extends over 15 amino acids. Per the germline V gene, CDR1 is SGHTA and CDR2 is FQGNSA. The CDR3 is CASSSGQGADYGYTF. The CDR3 bases are TGTGCCAGCAGCTCGGGACAGGGGGCTGACTATGGCTACACCTTC.

The chain recombines TRBV28 with TRBJ2-3; TRBD2 aligns across 7 bases. CDR3 length: 16 residues. V gave up 0 bases and J gave up 5 bases; unmatched junction bases: 8. Germline V lookup: CDR1 MDHEN, CDR2 SYDVKM. The CDR3 reads CASSLWFAGVRDTQYF. DNA for the CDR3: TGTGCCAGCAGTTTATGGTTTGCGGGAGTTAGAGATACGCAGTATTTT. Based on the CDR3 plus reference TRBV28 and TRBJ2-3, the full variable domain is DVKVTQSSRYLVKRTGEKVFLECVQDMDHENMFWYRQDPGLGLRLIYFSYDVKMKEKGDIPEGYSVSREKKERFSLILESASTNQTSMYLCASSLWFAGVRDTQYFGPGTRLTVL.

A few counts support this clonotype. V gene TRBV28 combines with J gene TRBJ2-3; D is perhaps TRBD2 (6 bases). The CDR3 totals 13 residues. Germline V CDR1 and CDR2: MDHEN, SYDVKM. The V and J ends lost 5 bases and 6 bases respectively, with 12 bases between them. The CDR3 DNA sequence: TGTGCCAGCAGTCCCCCGGACTATGATACGCAGTATTTT. Residues: CASSPPDYDTQYF.

This clonotype came up a few times. This chain connects TRBV24-1 to TRBJ2-1; 7 nucleotides line up with TRBD2. Germline CDR1 reads KGHDR; CDR2 reads SFDVKD. V shed 1 base and J 0 bases; nucleotides not matched to a gene: 2. The CDR3 consists of 16 residues. CDR3 in amino acids: CATSDFGGSSYNEQFF. CDR3 DNA sequence: TGTGCCACCAGTGATTTCGGCGGGAGCTCCTACAATGAGCAGTTCTTC.

The CDR3 nucleotides are TGTGCCAGCAGGGGACTCTCCTACGAGCAGTACTTC. This encodes CASRGLSYEQYF. The V and J genes are TRBV12-3 or TRBV12-4 and TRBJ2-7; the D gene is possibly TRBD2 (6 bases). V lost 6 bases to trimming and J lost 0 bases, with 6 bases between them. The CDR3 covers 12 residues.

The J gene is TRBJ2-3, the V gene TRBV20-1; D gene uncertain. The germline V gene encodes CDR1 DFQATT and CDR2 SNEGSKA (reference sequence). V was shortened by 0 bases and J by 1 base, with 14 bases between the two germline ends. This CDR3 contains 16 residues. CDR3 region: CSARDFYQPRTDTQYF. CDR3 in DNA: TGCAGTGCTAGAGATTTCTATCAGCCACGCACAGATACGCAGTATTTT.

The sample holds a few counts of this clonotype. The chain is built from TRBV6-1 and TRBJ2-3; D unresolved. CDR3 size: 14 residues. V lost 7 bases and J 3 bases, leaving 14 bases between the germline ends. CDR1 and CDR2 (germline): MNHNS, SASEGT. CDR3 loop: CASKVAGGTDTQYF. The CDR3 nucleotides are TGTGCCAGCAAGGTAGCAGGCGGAACAGATACGCAGTATTTT.

This clonotype has ten or more counts. This CDR3 reads CASSQGSGQETQYF. CDR3 in DNA: TGTGCCAGCAGCCAGGGAAGCGGACAAGAGACCCAGTACTTC. The V call is TRBV3-1, the J call TRBJ2-5; possibly TRBD2 for D (5 bases). The germline V gene encodes CDR1 LGHDT and CDR2 YNNKEL (reference sequence). V dropped 3 bases and J dropped 2 bases, with 10 bases sitting between them. This CDR3 spans 14 amino acids.

The genes are TRBV20-1 and TRBJ2-2; maybe TRBD2 (6 bases). Trimming left V 4 bases short and J 6 bases short, with 9 bases between. This CDR3 is built from 12 residues. In germline, CDR1 is DFQATT, CDR2 SNEGSKA (reference sequence). The CDR3 DNA reads as TGCAGTGCTAAACTAGCCCCCGGGGAGCTGTTTTTT. Its protein is CSAKLAPGELFF.

This clonotype was observed many times. This chain connects TRBV5-1 to TRBJ2-5; 10 bases fit TRBD2. The CDR3 totals 15 residues. V gave up 1 base and J gave up 5 bases; unmatched junction bases: 5. Germline values: CDR1 SGHRS, CDR2 YFSETQ. CDR3 protein: CASSLSSGRGETQYF. The DNA of the CDR3 is TGCGCCAGCAGCTTGTCTAGCGGGAGAGGTGAGACCCAGTACTTC.

J is TRBJ1-2 and V is TRBV2; TRBD1 might be the D (6 bases). CDR3 length: 13 residues. Germline CDR1 reads SNHLY; CDR2 reads FYNNEI. V lost 5 bases and J lost 8, with 15 bases in between. The chain's CDR3 is CASSPSGVEGYTF. The CDR3 nucleotides are TGTGCCAGCAGTCCGTCAGGGGTTGAAGGCTACACCTTC.

This clonotype was observed a few times. The V gene is TRBV28, the J gene TRBJ2-5; the D gene could be TRBD1 or TRBD2 (5 bases each). Trimming pared 3 bases from V and 9 bases from J, leaving 14 bases between. The length of the CDR3 is 13 residues. Germline CDR1 reads MDHEN; CDR2 reads SYDVKM. As DNA, the CDR3 is TGTGCCAGCAGTTTTCCGGGACCTGGGGCCCAGTACTTC. Protein product: CASSFPGPGAQYF.

This clonotype was observed many times. The chain uses TRBV5-1 and TRBJ1-3, with 8 nucleotides matching TRBD1. The V gene end was trimmed by 0 bases and the J gene end by 2 bases; junction bases not matched to a gene: 1. Germline values: CDR1 SGHRS, CDR2 YFSETQ. CDR3 size: 15 residues. CDR3 loop: CASSLVQGAGNTIYF. DNA of the CDR3: TGCGCCAGCAGCTTGGTACAGGGGGCTGGAAACACCATATATTTT.

This clonotype was detected only a few times. The gene calls are TRBV6-1 and TRBJ1-6, with D maybe TRBD1 (5 bases). The CDR3 totals 15 residues. The germline gives CDR1 MNHNS, CDR2 SASEGT. Trimming pared 2 bases from V and 6 bases from J, leaving 11 bases between. The CDR3, as DNA: TGTGCCAGCAGTGAAAACGACAGATCTAATTCACCCCTCCACTTT. This encodes CASSENDRSNSPLHF.

This rearrangement joins TRBV7-2 to TRBJ2-7; the D call may be TRBD1 or TRBD2 (5 bases each). This CDR3 is 15 amino acids long. V was pared by 3 bases and J by 0 bases, with 12 bases between. Germline CDR1 SGHTA, CDR2 FQGNSA. The CDR3 nucleotides read TGTGCCAGCAGCTTCGGGGCGAAGCCCTCCTACGAGCAGTACTTC. Translated: CASSFGAKPSYEQYF.

The chain employs TRBV20-1 and TRBJ1-3; TRBD1 matches at 9 bases. The CDR3 spans 16 residues. V was clipped by 0 bases and J by 4 bases; unmatched bases: 7. Germline V gives CDR1 DFQATT, CDR2 SNEGSKA (reference sequence). CDR3 loop: CSARDYGDRAGNTIYF. CDR3 DNA: TGCAGTGCTAGAGATTACGGGGACAGGGCCGGAAACACCATATATTTT.

This clonotype was detected a few times. V usage is TRBV5-1 and J usage is TRBJ1-2; no definite D call. The germline V and J ends were trimmed by 2 bases and 2 bases, with 7 bases remaining between them. Looked up from germline, CDR1 is SGHRS and CDR2 is YFSETQ. CDR3 length equals 13 residues. The DNA of the CDR3 is TGCGCCAGCAGCTTTTCCCAAAACTATGGCTACACCTTC. It specifies CASSFSQNYGYTF.

This clonotype was seen more than once but under ten times. The chain combines TRBV20-1 with TRBJ2-5; unclear D gene. The DNA end is a closer match to TRBJ2-7, so the J assignment may be wrong. CDR3 length: 13 amino acids. Per the germline V gene, CDR1 is DFQATT and CDR2 is SNEGSKA (reference sequence). In nucleotides, the CDR3 is TGCAGTGCTAGAGATTTAAGGCTCTACGAGCAGTACTTC. It yields the protein CSARDLRLYEQYF.

This clonotype has only a few counts. The rearrangement uses TRBV4-1 and TRBJ2-7; 7 bases match TRBD2. The germline gives CDR1 MGHRA, CDR2 YSYEKL. This CDR3 has 15 residues. Germline trimming cut 5 bases from V and 2 bases from J; bases unmatched to any gene: 9. The CDR3 coding sequence is TGCGCCAGCAGCGACAAGACTAGCTGGCCCTACGAGCAGTACTTC. It specifies CASSDKTSWPYEQYF.

J is TRBJ2-1 and V is TRBV29-1, with 12 bases that match TRBD2. Looked up from germline, CDR1 is SQVTM and CDR2 is ANQGSEA. The CDR3 spans 14 residues. V lost 4 bases, J lost 6 bases, and 4 bases stayed unmatched. The CDR3 DNA reads as TGCAGCGTTGTCGGACTAGCGGGACCCAATGAGCAGTTCTTC. Translation: CSVVGLAGPNEQFF.

The chain joins TRBV3-1 to TRBJ2-3; D ambiguous. There are 15 residues in the CDR3. The germline V gene encodes CDR1 LGHDT and CDR2 YNNKEL (reference sequence). Deletions cut 1 base from V and 7 bases from J, with 15 bases between. CDR3 DNA sequence: TGTGCCAGCAGCCAAGGGGGTCCCCTCAGAAATACGCAGTATTTT. Amino acid sequence: CASSQGGPLRNTQYF.

This clonotype was seen many times. V usage is TRBV5-1 and J usage is TRBJ2-1; TRBD2 agrees at 12 bases. CDR3 size: 15 residues. Germline V CDR1 and CDR2: SGHRS, YFSETQ. V was pared by 2 bases and J by 10 bases, with 7 bases of the junction left unmatched. CDR3 in amino acids: CASSLELAGGGEQFF. The CDR3 DNA reads as TGCGCCAGCAGCTTAGAACTAGCGGGAGGAGGAGAGCAGTTCTTC.